These T cell receptor beta chains were read from a single sample in a study of T cells in Graves' hyperthyroidism and ophthalmopathy. MiXCR, applied by TCRdb to the multiplex PCR reads, yields one record per CDR3 protein. Of around 100,000 distinct CDR3 sequences in the sample, 47% were seen once. The sample consisted of blood. Receptors were obtained from a man in his forties or fifties with Graves' hyperthyroidism. Both conserved end residues are part of each CDR3. A D gene is named only where the DNA matches it firmly. Only part of the rows carry a size: once, few, many, or a class if the clone is expanded.

j_gene: TRBJ2-1; v_gene: TRBV20-1; abundance: -; d_gene: -; CDR3nt: TGCAGTGCTAGAGCCCCAGGGACCGGTGAGCAGTTCTTC; CDR3aa: CSARAPGTGEQFF
j_gene: TRBJ2-1; v_gene: TRBV15; abundance: -; d_gene: -; CDR3nt: TGTGCCACCAGCAGAGATCGGAGCTCTGGGGCCTCCTTTTTCTTC; CDR3aa: CATSRDRSSGASFFF
j_gene: TRBJ2-7; v_gene: TRBV10-3; abundance: many; d_gene: TRBD2; CDR3nt: TGTGCCATCAGCGGAGGCCCTCTAGCGGGAAGCTCCTACGAGCAGTACTTC; CDR3aa: CAISGGPLAGSSYEQYF
j_gene: TRBJ2-7; v_gene: TRBV12-3/TRBV12-4; abundance: -; d_gene: -; CDR3nt: TGTGCCAGCAGTTCACGGGACAATTCGAGTGAGCAGTACTTC; CDR3aa: CASSSRDNSSEQYF
j_gene: TRBJ2-7; v_gene: TRBV6-1; abundance: many; d_gene: -; CDR3nt: TGTGCCAGCAGTGACCCTCCCTGGGAGCAGTACTTC; CDR3aa: CASSDPPWEQYF
j_gene: TRBJ1-1; v_gene: TRBV29-1; abundance: many; d_gene: -; CDR3nt: TGCAGCGTTGACGAGGGGGGCACTGAAGCTTTCTTT; CDR3aa: CSVDEGGTEAFF
j_gene: TRBJ2-6; v_gene: TRBV14; abundance: -; d_gene: -; CDR3nt: TGTGCCAGCAGTCCACAGGTCTCTGGGGCCAACGTCCTGACTTTC; CDR3aa: CASSPQVSGANVLTF
j_gene: TRBJ2-2; v_gene: TRBV6-1; abundance: -; d_gene: -; CDR3nt: TGTGCCAGCAGTGAAGCGCTCCAGTCGGCCGGGGAGCTGTTTTTT; CDR3aa: CASSEALQSAGELFF
j_gene: TRBJ1-2; v_gene: TRBV2; abundance: many; d_gene: TRBD1; CDR3nt: TGTGCCAGCAAACCGGACAGGGGGTTTTATGGCTACACCTTC; CDR3aa: CASKPDRGFYGYTF
j_gene: TRBJ1-2; v_gene: TRBV11-2; abundance: -; d_gene: -; CDR3nt: TGTGCCAGCAGCTCCGCGGGAGAACAGGGCTACACCTTC; CDR3aa: CASSSAGEQGYTF
j_gene: TRBJ2-6; v_gene: TRBV9; abundance: many; d_gene: -; CDR3nt: TGTGCCAGCAGCGCCCAGACTCTACCGTTTGGGGCCAACGTCCTGACTTTC; CDR3aa: CASSAQTLPFGANVLTF
j_gene: TRBJ1-6; v_gene: TRBV20-1; abundance: -; d_gene: TRBD1; CDR3nt: TGCAGTGCTAGGGGGACAGGGTCGTCACCCCTCCACTTT; CDR3aa: CSARGTGSSPLHF
j_gene: TRBJ2-7; v_gene: TRBV4-1; abundance: many; d_gene: TRBD1; CDR3nt: TGCGCCAGCAGCCAAGGGGTCCCGGGACAGGGGTACGAGCAGTACTTC; CDR3aa: CASSQGVPGQGYEQYF